Given below is one T cell receptor beta chain in context. No antigen is known for it. Per-nucleotide qualities are absent, and no much larger clonotype sits a single base away. V drops 3 bases and J drops 2 bases, leaving 14 bases in between. The CDR3 runs 15 residues from the cysteine to the phenylalanine. Just the 45-base CDR3 DNA is kept, in frame starting at base 1. Looking up the germline V gene yields CDR1 SGDLS and CDR2 YYNGEE. The data were taken from a study of CD8 T cells in ankylosing spondylitis (dated by TCRdb to 2016 to 2017). About the investigation overall: The study profiled T cell receptor beta repertoires in healthy donors and ankylosing spondylitis patients to find disease-linked TCR variants. The full study cohort comprised 20 to 25 ankylosing spondylitis patients and about 110 healthy donors. Samples of peripheral blood were taken, and for ankylosing spondylitis patients, synovial fluid was collected as well.

The research as a whole found: Some of the motif variants had been reported before in the synovial fluid and blood of reactive arthritis patients, a finding that suggests common disease-initiation mechanisms. The disease-linked clones showed a CD8+ phenotype and occurred at relatively low frequencies in peripheral blood. Significant enrichment of the disease-linked clones was reported in matched synovial fluid samples from ankylosing spondylitis patients. A TCR beta motif made up of several highly homologous amino acid variants appeared to be characteristic of blood from ankylosing spondylitis patients.

Sequencing used an Illumina HiSeq 2500. Quantitative 5'-RACE with molecular barcodes was used to prepare TCR beta libraries. The authors' analysis ran thus. Disease-linked TCR variants were identified with a new computational method built on a probabilistic model of VDJ rearrangement. In TCRdb, the public reads were trimmed at Q25 with fastp and aligned with MiXCR, with productive beta chains retained. A single entry per CDR3 protein holds the most common genes and DNA from its merged rows. TCRdb's processing, not the study's, gives the V and J calls here. Present in this sample are 750,000 to 850,000 distinct CDR3 sequences, about 12% of which were seen just once. Around 0.51% of the sample goes to the ten largest clones.

The clonotype originates from a male donor with ankylosing spondylitis. The sample taken for sequencing was blood, either unsorted or a sorted T cell fraction (not recorded which). Recombination linked TRBV9 to TRBJ2-5; the D call is tentative, TRBD1 or TRBD2, as each matches 6 bases. The nucleotide sequence reads as follows: TGTGCCAGCAGCGCCAGGGGCGCGGGGCAAGAGACCCAGTACTTC. It codes for CASSARGAGQETQYF.